Shown below are 27 T cell receptor beta chains from a single sample sequenced in a study of blood T cells in healthy people across ages (dated by TCRdb to the mid-2010s). Receptor libraries were prepared by 5' RACE. TCRdb names Illumina HiSeq 2500 as the instrument used. A second PCR of about 6 to 12 cycles was performed with a sample-barcoded 5' primer and a J-beta primer mix. The public reads were run again by TCRdb, first through fastp at Q25 and then through MiXCR, and only productive beta chains were kept. Entries are consolidated by CDR3 protein sequence, retaining the most common genes and DNA. Present in this sample are around 1.5 million distinct CDR3 sequences, 30% to 35% of which were seen just once. Of the sample, 10% to 12% is held by the ten largest clones. The sequencing input was blood. These TCRs come from a woman in her thirties in good health.

This sequence joins TRBV5-1 and TRBJ2-5; 7 positions match TRBD2. V shed 6 bases, J shed 3 bases, and the junction held 14 bases outside the gene matches. Germline V gene sequence: CDR1 SGHRS, CDR2 YFSETQ. The CDR3 length is 16 residues. The CDR3 sequence: CASTRTSGGPKETQYF. The CDR3 bases are TGCGCCAGCACCAGGACGTCGGGAGGTCCAAAAGAGACCCAGTACTTC.

This clonotype was picked up a small number of times. The chain has TRBV5-1 and TRBJ2-1; TRBD1 aligns across 10 bases. The CDR3 length is 16 residues. The V gene's germline CDR1 is SGHRS and CDR2 YFSETQ. Trimming took 3 bases from V and 2 from J; bases not matched to a gene: 5. CDR3 DNA: TGCGCCAGCAGCTCCCAGGGACAGGGGACCTACAATGAGCAGTTCTTC. It translates to CASSSQGQGTYNEQFF.

This chain links TRBV24-1 with TRBJ2-1; D possibly matches TRBD1 or TRBD2 (6 bases each). In germline, CDR1 is KGHDR, CDR2 SFDVKD. V dropped 0 bases and J dropped 0 bases, with 14 bases sitting between them. This CDR3 region has 18 residues. In DNA form, the CDR3 reads TGTGCCACCAGTGATTTGAGGGGGGTCTACAGCTCCTACAATGAGCAGTTCTTC. Its protein is CATSDLRGVYSSYNEQFF.

This chain joins TRBV4-2 and TRBJ1-1; D is unclear. The germline V and J ends were trimmed by 0 bases and 8 bases, with 16 bases remaining between them. This CDR3 has 15 amino acids. Germline loops: CDR1 LGHNA, CDR2 YNFKEQ. The DNA of the CDR3 is TGTGCCAGCAGCCAAGAACCCACAGCCCAAGAGGAAGCTTTCTTT. Its protein product is CASSQEPTAQEEAFF.

Worth noting for this clonotype: At one boundary the junction diverges from the germline segment, which might be a read error. This chain uses TRBV4-1 with TRBJ2-3; 8 nucleotides match TRBD2. The length of the CDR3 is 19 residues. From germline, CDR1 is MGHRA and CDR2 YSYEKL. The CDR3 loop reads CASSQDPPRASGYTDTQYF. In nucleotides, the CDR3 is TGCGCTAGCAGCCAAGATCCACCGCGGGCTAGCGGGTACACAGATACGCAGTATTTT.

The genes are TRBV5-6 and TRBJ2-5; TRBD1 might be the D (5 bases). The CDR3 length is 15 residues. Germline CDR1 reads SGHDT; CDR2 reads YYEEEE. With 0 bases removed from V and 3 bases from J, the gap between germline ends came to 12 bases. The CDR3 bases are TGTGCCAGCAGCTTGGCCCAGGGTAAAGAAGAGACCCAGTACTTC. Translation gives CASSLAQGKEETQYF.

The gene calls are TRBV7-6 and TRBJ1-1, with D unclear. The CDR3 is 13 residues long. Trimming took off 1 base at V and 4 bases at J, with 7 bases between the two ends. The germline gives CDR1 SGHVS, CDR2 FNYEAQ. As DNA, the CDR3 is TGTGCCAGCAGCTTAGATTTAGCCACTGAAGCTTTCTTT. This encodes CASSLDLATEAFF.

There are many counts of this clonotype. The chain recombines TRBV6-5 with TRBJ1-6, with D tentatively TRBD1 (5 bases). Trimming stripped 6 bases from V and 5 bases from J, with 14 bases between. Germline CDR1 is MNHEY and CDR2 is SVGAGI. The CDR3 has 15 residues. CDR3 sequence (DNA): TGTGCCAGCAGCAGCGGGGACCGCCATAATTCACCCCTCCACTTT. As protein: CASSSGDRHNSPLHF.

This chain uses TRBV11-2 with TRBJ2-7, with D uncertain. Germline V lookup: CDR1 SGHAT, CDR2 FQNNGV. CDR3 length: 15 residues. V was clipped by 2 bases and J by 2 bases, with 13 bases between them. CDR3 nucleotides: TGTGCCAGCAGCTTAACCGACGGTCCAGCCTACGAGCAGTACTTC. It is translated as CASSLTDGPAYEQYF.

V is TRBV20-1 and J is TRBJ2-3; 10 bases agree with TRBD2. J lost 0 bases, V lost 0 bases, and 6 bases had no gene match. This CDR3 region has 17 residues. Germline CDR1 reads DFQATT; CDR2 reads SNEGSKA (reference sequence). The CDR3 region is CSARDVASGSSTDTQYF. The CDR3 bases are TGCAGTGCTAGAGATGTGGCTAGCGGGAGTAGCACAGATACGCAGTATTTT.

The chain joins TRBV4-1 to TRBJ2-7, with D possibly being TRBD1 (5 bases). Trimming removed 2 bases from V and 0 bases from J, with 11 bases in between. The CDR3 runs to 15 residues. Germline V gene data show CDR1 as MGHRA and CDR2 as YSYEKL. DNA of the CDR3: TGCGCCAGCAGCCAAATAATCGACAGCTCCTACGAGCAGTACTTC. This gives the protein CASSQIIDSSYEQYF.

The CDR3 nucleotides are TGTGCCACCAGTGAGTCTGGACATCCCCAGAATGAGCAGTTCTTC. Translated, it gives CATSESGHPQNEQFF. The rearrangement links TRBV24-1 to TRBJ2-1; maybe TRBD1 (5 bases). Looked up from germline, CDR1 is KGHDR and CDR2 is SFDVKD. V lost 4 bases and J 7 bases, leaving 16 bases between the germline ends. The CDR3 has 15 residues.

There are a few counts of this clonotype. The chain recombines TRBV6-1 with TRBJ2-7; D ambiguous. Germline CDR1 MNHNS, CDR2 SASEGT. The CDR3 is 15 amino acids. The V gene lost 5 bases and the J gene lost 1 base, with 15 bases spanning the gap. The CDR3: CASSTPGLPSYEQYF. The DNA of the CDR3 is TGTGCCAGCAGTACTCCGGGCCTCCCATCCTACGAGCAGTACTTC.

This clonotype came up a few times. The chain carries TRBV27 and TRBJ2-5; D not certain. Germline CDR1 is MNHEY and CDR2 is SMNVEV (reference sequence). The V and J ends lost 8 bases and 4 bases respectively, with 8 bases between them. The CDR3 runs 11 residues. The CDR3 here is CASGVTETQYF. CDR3 in DNA: TGTGCCAGCGGGGTTACAGAGACCCAGTACTTC.

The genes are TRBV28 and TRBJ1-2; D is perhaps TRBD1 (5 bases). This CDR3 region has 16 residues. The ends were cut back, 2 bases at V and 0 bases at J, with 13 bases in the middle. CDR1 is MDHEN and CDR2 is SYDVKM in the germline V gene. The CDR3 coding sequence is TGTGCCAGCAGTTTAGAACAGGCCATAACTAACTATGGCTACACCTTC. This sequence encodes CASSLEQAITNYGYTF.

CDR3 amino acids: CASNRGTSGEKLFF. CDR3 coding DNA: TGTGCCAGCAACCGGGGGACCTCGGGCGAAAAACTGTTTTTT. The chain combines TRBV6-1 with TRBJ1-4, with a possible D match to TRBD1 (5 bases). The CDR3 is 14 residues long. V lost 7 bases to trimming and J lost 8 bases, with 17 bases between them. From germline, CDR1 is MNHNS and CDR2 SASEGT.

V is TRBV30 and J is TRBJ2-3; TRBD1 agrees at 8 bases. The germline CDR1 and CDR2 sequences are GTSNPN and SVGIG (reference sequence). V was clipped by 0 bases and J by 3 bases; unmatched bases: 5. The CDR3 is 15 residues long. The CDR3 sequence is CAWSVGQGATDTQYF. The CDR3 DNA reads TGTGCCTGGAGTGTTGGGCAGGGGGCAACAGATACGCAGTATTTT.

The chain has TRBV10-1 and TRBJ2-5; possible D gene TRBD1, 6 bases. The CDR3 is 13 residues long. V lost 2 bases and J lost 9, with 13 bases in between. In germline, CDR1 is WNHNN, CDR2 SYGVQD (reference sequence). The CDR3 here is CASSEHGPGAQYF. DNA for the CDR3: TGCGCCAGCAGTGAGCACGGGCCAGGGGCCCAGTACTTC.

The chain recombines TRBV11-2 with TRBJ2-7; a weak D match, TRBD2 (5 bases). Trimming removed 1 base at V and 7 bases at J, with 14 bases between. Germline V gene sequence: CDR1 SGHAT, CDR2 FQNNGV. The CDR3 has 14 residues. CDR3 DNA: TGTGCCAGCAGCTTAGTAGCCAGTCGACTAGAGCAGTACTTC. Translating it yields CASSLVASRLEQYF. Full variable domain (outside the CDR3, taken from reference TRBV11-2 and TRBJ2-7): EAGVAQSPRYKIIEKRQSVAFWCNPISGHATLYWYQQILGQGPKLLIQFQNNGVVDDSQLPKDRFSAERLKGVDSTLKIQPAKLEDSAVYLCASSLVASRLEQYFGPGTRLTVT.

The chain couples TRBV12-3 or TRBV12-4 to TRBJ2-1, with 8 bases that match TRBD2. The CDR3 sequence is 15 residues long. The V and J ends lost 6 bases and 10 bases, in that order; junction bases with no gene match: 14. CDR3 loop: CASSLLPGGRGEQFF. In DNA, the CDR3 is TGTGCCAGCAGCCTCCTGCCGGGGGGGCGTGGGGAGCAGTTCTTC.

V usage is TRBV20-1 and J usage is TRBJ1-2; 7 nucleotides line up with TRBD1. The CDR3 is made up of 13 amino acids. Looked up from germline, CDR1 is DFQATT and CDR2 is SNEGSKA (reference sequence). J was trimmed by 0 bases and V by 2 bases; bases with no gene match: 0. CDR3 DNA sequence: TGCAGTGCTAGACAGGGGGCTAACTATGGCTACACCTTC. Protein sequence: CSARQGANYGYTF.

This clonotype was observed a few times. The chain joins TRBV9 to TRBJ2-3; TRBD2 is a possible D gene (6 bases). The germline CDR1 and CDR2 sequences are SGDLS and YYNGEE. The CDR3 runs 17 residues. Trimming stripped 7 bases from V and 2 bases from J, with 23 bases between. The CDR3 loop reads CASGSSGGDSLTDTQYF. Here the CDR3 DNA reads TGTGCCAGCGGGTCAAGCGGAGGGGATTCACTCACAGATACGCAGTATTTT.

The genes are TRBV25-1 and TRBJ2-3, with D perhaps assigned TRBD1 or TRBD2 (5 bases each). Between the trimmed V and J ends, which lost 6 bases and 6 bases, there was a span of 16 bases. From germline, CDR1 is MGHDK and CDR2 SYGVNS. CDR3 length equals 14 residues. The CDR3 DNA follows: TGTGCCAGCAGCGGGACGCGAGGATTGGATACGCAGTATTTT. It yields the protein CASSGTRGLDTQYF.

V is TRBV6-1 and J is TRBJ2-7; a possible D gene is TRBD1 (6 bases). V was trimmed by 6 bases and J by 0 bases, leaving 12 bases between them. The CDR3 is made up of 14 amino acids. Germline-derived CDR1 and CDR2 are MNHNS and SASEGT. The chain's CDR3 is CASRARDTSYEQYF. For the CDR3, the DNA is TGTGCCAGCAGGGCCCGGGACACCTCCTACGAGCAGTACTTC.

This clonotype has a count of ten or more. This chain connects TRBV6-6 to TRBJ2-5; no definite D call. CDR3 length equals 14 residues. V was cut by 1 base and J by 1 base, with 7 bases left in between. Germline CDR1 MNHNY, CDR2 SVGAGI (reference sequence). CDR3 DNA sequence: TGTGCCAGCAGTTACTTACAGCCCCAAGAGACCCAGTACTTC. Its translation: CASSYLQPQETQYF.

This chain joins TRBV24-1 and TRBJ1-5; D remains unclear. V gave up 3 bases and J gave up 6 bases, with 11 bases separating them. The CDR3 extends over 14 amino acids. The V gene's germline CDR1 is KGHDR and CDR2 SFDVKD. CDR3 DNA: TGTGCCACCAGTGATGACGGAAGGGCTCAGCCCCAGCATTTT. Its translation: CATSDDGRAQPQHF.

This clonotype has a handful of counts. The chain has TRBV5-1 and TRBJ2-5; D remains ambiguous. V lost 0 bases, J lost 4 bases, and 7 bases lay in between. CDR3 size: 13 residues. Germline values: CDR1 SGHRS, CDR2 YFSETQ. As DNA, the CDR3 is TGCGCCAGCAGCTTGGATTTTGGAGAGACCCAGTACTTC. This gives the protein CASSLDFGETQYF.